What follows are 17 T cell receptor beta chains derived from one specimen sequenced in a study of cytomegalovirus exposure and HLA in healthy donors. A multiplex PCR was run with 60 Vbeta primers and 13 Jbeta primers. Produced via immunoSEQ multiplex PCR; TCRdb's table is partial and in-frame only. The top ten hold roughly 5.6% of the sample, which has around 41,000 clones, 45% to 60% seen once. Input material: PBMCs. The source is a man between 60 and 70 years old in good health and CMV-seronegative.

V is TRBV6-1 and J is TRBJ2-7, with TRBD1 matching 10 bases. The CDR3 runs to 15 residues. J was trimmed by 5 bases and V by 3 bases; bases with no gene match: 7. Germline V lookup: CDR1 MNHNS, CDR2 SASEGT. The CDR3 nucleotides are TGTGCCAGCAGTGATATGACAGGGGGCTTTGACGAGCAGTACTTC. Its protein is CASSDMTGGFDEQYF.

The rearrangement uses TRBV6-6 and TRBJ2-1; TRBD2 might be the D (6 bases). This CDR3 contains 12 residues. CDR1 MNHNY and CDR2 SVGAGI come from the germline V gene (reference sequence). Trimming removed 4 bases from V and 15 bases from J, with 16 bases in between. The CDR3 is CASSSVEGLRFF. The CDR3, as DNA: TGTGCCAGCAGTTCCGTGGAGGGGTTGCGGTTCTTC.

This clone was picked up a small number of times. The chain combines TRBV2 with TRBJ2-1; no firm D call. The CDR3 loop spans 13 amino acids. The ends were cut back, 2 bases at V and 4 bases at J, with 6 bases in the middle. Looked up from germline, CDR1 is SNHLY and CDR2 is FYNNEI. The CDR3 is CASSESGYNEQFF. Here the CDR3 DNA reads TGTGCCAGCAGTGAATCCGGTTACAATGAGCAGTTCTTC.

The chain joins TRBV7-9 to TRBJ2-1; 7 positions match TRBD1. From germline, CDR1 is SEHNR and CDR2 FQNEAQ (reference sequence). V lost 2 bases and J lost 4; bases outside the gene matches: 5. This CDR3 contains 15 residues. The CDR3 here is CASSLSAGGYNEQFF. DNA for the CDR3: TGTGCCAGCAGCTTATCGGCAGGGGGATACAATGAGCAGTTCTTC. Drawing the rest from reference TRBV7-9 and TRBJ2-1, the complete variable domain is DTGVSQNPRHKITKRGQNVTFRCDPISEHNRLYWYRQTLGQGPEFLTYFQNEAQLEKSRLLSDRFSAERPKGSFSTLEIQRTEQGDSAMYLCASSLSAGGYNEQFFGPGTRLTVL.

This rearrangement joins TRBV7-2 to TRBJ1-4; weak D call: TRBD1 (6 bases). The length of the CDR3 is 15 residues. V gave up 5 bases and J gave up 3 bases, with 13 bases separating them. CDR1 SGHTA and CDR2 FQGNSA come from the germline V gene. CDR3 in DNA: TGTGCCAGCAGCCTTAGGACAGCTTCTAATGAAAAACTGTTTTTT. This encodes CASSLRTASNEKLFF.

V and J are TRBV2 and TRBJ2-5; no definite D call. CDR1 is SNHLY, CDR2 FYNNEI, per germline. V lost 6 bases, J lost 5 bases, and 7 bases lay in between. The CDR3 consists of 11 residues. CDR3 sequence (DNA): TGTGCCAGCAGCCCGGTGGAGACCCAGTACTTC. Translating it yields CASSPVETQYF.

CDR3 sequence: CASSLRTGGGELFF. CDR3 DNA sequence: TGTGCCAGCAGCCTAAGGACAGGGGGTGGGGAGCTGTTTTTT. This chain connects TRBV9 to TRBJ2-2; TRBD1 matches at 10 bases. This CDR3 region has 14 residues. The germline V gene has CDR1 SGDLS and CDR2 YYNGEE. V was clipped by 4 bases and J by 8 bases; unmatched bases: 5. Full variable domain (missing parts from reference TRBV9 and TRBJ2-2): DSGVTQTPKHLITATGQRVTLRCSPRSGDLSVYWYQQSLDQGLQFLIQYYNGEERAKGNILERFSAQQFPDLHSELNLSSLELGDSALYFCASSLRTGGGELFFGEGSRLTVL.

The rearrangement links TRBV10-3 to TRBJ1-1, with D perhaps TRBD1 (5 bases). Trimming pared 5 bases from V and 7 bases from J, leaving 14 bases between. Germline V gene sequence: CDR1 ENHRY, CDR2 SYGVKD. The CDR3 loop spans 13 amino acids. CDR3 DNA sequence: TGTGCCATCAGTACCGGACAAGCTTATGAAGCTTTCTTT. This translates into CAISTGQAYEAFF.

CDR3 bases: TGTGCCTGGACAGGGCTCCGCGAGCAGTACTTC. It encodes CAWTGLREQYF. The V call is TRBV30, the J call TRBJ2-7; possibly TRBD1 for D (5 bases). This CDR3 is built from 11 residues. Trimming cost V 4 bases and J 6 bases, with 10 bases left between them. CDR1 and CDR2 from the germline V gene are GTSNPN and SVGIG (reference sequence).

This clone was observed a few times. The rearrangement joins TRBV25-1 to TRBJ1-2, with no clear D. CDR3 length equals 14 residues. V lost 6 bases to trimming and J lost 0 bases, with 11 bases between them. Germline V gene sequence: CDR1 MGHDK, CDR2 SYGVNS. The CDR3 DNA is TGTGCCAGCAGCCCCCGGGGAGCTAACTATGGCTACACCTTC. Amino acids: CASSPRGANYGYTF.

The chain carries TRBV7-2 and TRBJ1-2; 9 bases line up with TRBD1. Germline loops: CDR1 SGHTA, CDR2 FQGNSA. The V and J ends lost 5 bases and 2 bases, in that order; junction bases with no gene match: 6. The CDR3 has 15 residues. As DNA, the CDR3 is TGTGCCAGCAGCGCCCCGGGACAGGGCAACTATGGCTACACCTTC. Translated: CASSAPGQGNYGYTF.

This clone was detected a few times. This sequence joins TRBV18 and TRBJ2-7; D might be TRBD2 (6 bases). The CDR3 extends over 15 amino acids. The V end was cut by 2 bases, the J end by 9 bases, with 20 bases between. Germline V CDR1 and CDR2: KGHSH, LQKENI. CDR3 sequence reads: CASSPTDSGVIGQYF. CDR3 DNA sequence: TGTGCCAGCTCACCAACAGATAGCGGAGTAATTGGGCAGTACTTC.

This clone occurred once. The V and J genes are TRBV18 and TRBJ1-1; 10 bases align to TRBD1. Germline lookup yields CDR1 KGHSH and CDR2 LQKENI. V dropped 4 bases and J dropped 6; count of bases not matched to a gene: 8. CDR3 size: 15 residues. The CDR3 spells CASSQGQGKYAEAFF. The CDR3 nucleotides are TGTGCCAGCTCACAGGGACAGGGGAAATACGCTGAAGCTTTCTTT.

This chain uses TRBV21-1 with TRBJ2-2; the DNA was not used to check the table's D call, TRBD2. TRBV21-1 is marked as a pseudogene. The CDR3 covers 16 residues. The CDR3, as DNA: TGTGCCAGCAGCCCTCGGAGGACCTCGGCCGTCGGGGAGCTGTTTTTT. Protein: CASSPRRTSAVGELFF.

The CDR3: CASSLALKYQGRETQYF. The CDR3 bases are TGTGCCAGCAGCTTGGCGCTTAAGTACCAGGGGCGGGAGACCCAGTACTTC. V and J are TRBV5-4 and TRBJ2-5; weak D call: TRBD1 (6 bases). This CDR3 is built from 17 residues. The germline gives CDR1 SGHNT, CDR2 YYREEE (reference sequence). V dropped 0 bases and J dropped 5 bases, with 20 bases sitting between them.

V and J are TRBV10-3 and TRBJ2-3; 7 nucleotides agree with TRBD1. The V gene's germline CDR1 is ENHRY and CDR2 SYGVKD. CDR3 length: 16 amino acids. Trimming cost V 5 bases and J 0 bases; bases outside gene matches: 8. The CDR3 coding sequence is TGTGCCATCAGTCAACCCCCGGGACAGAGCACAGATACGCAGTATTTT. Residues: CAISQPPGQSTDTQYF.

This sequence joins TRBV4-1 and TRBJ2-7; 11 bases align to TRBD2. The CDR3 totals 17 residues. Trimming took 3 bases from V and 2 from J; bases not matched to a gene: 9. The germline gives CDR1 MGHRA, CDR2 YSYEKL. The CDR3 spells CASSHLLGTSGAYEQYF. CDR3 sequence (DNA): TGCGCCAGCAGCCACCTACTCGGGACTAGCGGTGCCTACGAGCAGTACTTC.